Presented here are 16 T cell receptor beta chains from one specimen sequenced in a study of blood T cell repertoires in COVID-19. TCRdb's table, derived via immunoSEQ multiplex PCR, lists solely in-frame clones and lacks some. The table includes tens of thousands of clones, over 70% detected once. The sequencing input was peripheral blood. These receptors were collected from a man in his 70s who had recovered from COVID-19.

This clone has just one count. The chain joins TRBV24-1 to TRBJ2-3; perhaps TRBD2 as D (6 bases). CDR3 length: 17 amino acids. The germline V gene has CDR1 KGHDR and CDR2 SFDVKD. V lost 7 bases and J lost 2, with 21 bases in between. The chain's CDR3 is CATSDPARTGDTDTQYF. The CDR3 coding sequence is TGTGCCACCAGCGATCCTGCCCGAACGGGAGACACAGATACGCAGTATTTT.

In this sample, this clone turned up once. V usage is TRBV10-3 and J usage is TRBJ2-3; 10 bases fit TRBD1. The CDR3 loop spans 14 amino acids. V was pared by 7 bases and J by 4 bases, with 5 bases of the junction left unmatched. Per the germline V gene, CDR1 is ENHRY and CDR2 is SYGVKD. CDR3 sequence: CAIIGTGAPDTQYF. The CDR3 DNA is TGTGCCATCATTGGGACAGGGGCTCCAGATACGCAGTATTTT.

The V call is TRBV30, the J call TRBJ1-3; a possible D gene is TRBD1 (5 bases). V was trimmed by 1 base and J by 2 bases, leaving 12 bases between them. CDR3 length: 15 residues. Germline V gene lookup returns CDR1 GTSNPN and CDR2 SVGIG (reference sequence). CDR3 in amino acids: CAWSEFQGTGNTIYF. Here the CDR3 DNA reads TGTGCCTGGAGTGAGTTCCAGGGAACTGGAAACACCATATATTTT.

The rearrangement uses TRBV19 and TRBJ1-3; the match to TRBD1 covers 7 bases. The germline V gene encodes CDR1 LNHDA and CDR2 SQIVND (reference sequence). The CDR3 length is 15 residues. V trimming: 3 bases; J trimming: 0 bases; junction bases outside the gene matches: 2. The CDR3 loop reads CASSMDRSSGNTIYF. In DNA form, the CDR3 reads TGTGCCAGTAGTATGGACAGGAGCTCTGGAAACACCATATATTTT.

This chain uses TRBV2 with TRBJ2-3; 7 bases agree with TRBD2. Germline values: CDR1 SNHLY, CDR2 FYNNEI. This CDR3 region has 14 residues. V lost 7 bases and J lost 5; bases outside the gene matches: 9. As DNA, the CDR3 is TGTGCCAGCACCAAAAGCGGGGTGTTAGATACGCAGTATTTT. It specifies CASTKSGVLDTQYF.

The chain recombines TRBV14 with TRBJ2-1; D remains ambiguous. Germline-derived CDR1 and CDR2 are SGHDN and FVKESK. CDR3 length equals 14 residues. V shed 4 bases and J shed 4 bases, with 11 bases lying between them. The CDR3 loop is CASSPTTIYNEQFF. The CDR3 DNA sequence: TGTGCCAGCAGCCCCACAACTATTTACAATGAGCAGTTCTTC.

Comment on this clone: A read error may account for a junction end that differs from germline. The rearrangement uses TRBV7-7 and TRBJ2-5, with 10 bases matching TRBD1. Germline loops: CDR1 SSHAT, CDR2 FNYEAQ (reference sequence). The CDR3 runs to 14 residues. The CDR3 coding sequence is TGTGTCAGCAGCTCGACAGGGGGCGTTGAGACCCAGTACTTC. This encodes CVSSSTGGVETQYF.

The genes are TRBV3-1 (or the pseudogene TRBV3-2) and TRBJ1-2; TRBD1 agrees at 7 bases. After removal of 1 base from V and 8 bases from J, the junction contained 13 bases not matched to a gene. The CDR3 runs 16 residues. From germline, CDR1 is LGHDT and CDR2 YNNKEL (reference sequence). This CDR3 is CASSQGGTENYAGYTF. The CDR3 nucleotides read TGTGCCAGCAGCCAAGGCGGGACAGAGAACTATGCCGGCTACACCTTC.

The V gene is TRBV7-9, the J gene TRBJ2-3, with 7 nucleotides matching TRBD2. With V trimmed by 8 bases and J by 1 base, 9 bases remained unmatched. There are 15 residues in the CDR3. CDR1 SEHNR and CDR2 FQNEAQ come from the germline V gene (reference sequence). The CDR3 region is CASRGSGVGTDTQYF. CDR3 DNA: TGTGCCAGCCGGGGAAGCGGGGTGGGCACAGATACGCAGTATTTT. Filled out from reference TRBV7-9 and TRBJ2-3, the complete variable domain reads DTGVSQNPRHKITKRGQNVTFRCDPISEHNRLYWYRQTLGQGPEFLTYFQNEAQLEKSRLLSDRFSAERPKGSFSTLEIQRTEQGDSAMYLCASRGSGVGTDTQYFGPGTRLTVL.

V gene TRBV18 combines with J gene TRBJ2-1; 10 nucleotides line up with TRBD1. Germline CDR1 KGHSH, CDR2 LQKENI. The CDR3 is made up of 13 amino acids. J lost 7 bases, V lost 5 bases, and 2 bases had no gene match. CDR3 loop: CASSSGQGNEQFF. The CDR3 DNA reads TGTGCCAGCTCATCGGGACAGGGGAATGAGCAGTTCTTC.

This sequence joins TRBV7-2 and TRBJ2-1; 7 nucleotides align to TRBD2. This CDR3 has 15 residues. V dropped 1 base and J dropped 4; count of bases not matched to a gene: 4. The germline V gene has CDR1 SGHTA and CDR2 FQGNSA. CDR3 nucleotide sequence: TGTGCCAGCAGCTTAGGCCCGGGGGGATACAATGAGCAGTTCTTC. This translates into CASSLGPGGYNEQFF.

The chain links TRBV6-2 or TRBV6-3 to TRBJ2-7, with 7 bases identical to TRBD1. This CDR3 region has 17 residues. The V gene end was trimmed by 3 bases and the J gene end by 3 bases; junction bases not matched to a gene: 14. The germline gives CDR1 MNHEY, CDR2 SVGEGT. The CDR3 DNA reads as TGTGCCAGCAGTTATTCCCCGACAGGGCTACCAAGCTACGAGCAGTACTTC. The encoded protein is CASSYSPTGLPSYEQYF.

V usage is TRBV7-2 and J usage is TRBJ1-2, with D uncertain. V was trimmed by 4 bases and J by 0 bases, leaving 9 bases between them. Germline CDR1 is SGHTA and CDR2 is FQGNSA. The CDR3 is 14 residues long. In nucleotides, the CDR3 is TGTGCCAGCAGCTCACCTCAGGCTAACTATGGCTACACCTTC. This translates into CASSSPQANYGYTF.

The chain carries TRBV5-1 and TRBJ1-1, with unresolved D. Trimming cost V 4 bases and J 7 bases, with 8 bases left between them. Germline values: CDR1 SGHRS, CDR2 YFSETQ. The CDR3 spans 11 residues. DNA for the CDR3: TGCGCCAGCAGCCGTTCCAGTGAAGCTTTCTTT. Protein sequence: CASSRSSEAFF.

This sequence joins TRBV5-5 and TRBJ1-3, with D unclear. V was trimmed by 3 bases and J by 0 bases, leaving 10 bases between them. Per the germline V gene, CDR1 is SGHKS and CDR2 is YYEKEE (reference sequence). The CDR3 extends over 15 amino acids. CDR3 region: CASSWRLDSGNTIYF. CDR3 sequence (DNA): TGTGCCAGCAGCTGGAGGTTGGACTCTGGAAACACCATATATTTT.

The gene calls are TRBV7-9 and TRBJ1-1; D unclear. Germline assignment: CDR1 SEHNR and CDR2 FQNEAQ (reference sequence). CDR3 size: 14 residues. V was pared by 1 base and J by 6 bases, with 12 bases between. CDR3 loop: CASSLGVGEAEAFF. In nucleotides, the CDR3 is TGTGCCAGCAGCTTAGGTGTGGGAGAAGCTGAAGCTTTCTTT.